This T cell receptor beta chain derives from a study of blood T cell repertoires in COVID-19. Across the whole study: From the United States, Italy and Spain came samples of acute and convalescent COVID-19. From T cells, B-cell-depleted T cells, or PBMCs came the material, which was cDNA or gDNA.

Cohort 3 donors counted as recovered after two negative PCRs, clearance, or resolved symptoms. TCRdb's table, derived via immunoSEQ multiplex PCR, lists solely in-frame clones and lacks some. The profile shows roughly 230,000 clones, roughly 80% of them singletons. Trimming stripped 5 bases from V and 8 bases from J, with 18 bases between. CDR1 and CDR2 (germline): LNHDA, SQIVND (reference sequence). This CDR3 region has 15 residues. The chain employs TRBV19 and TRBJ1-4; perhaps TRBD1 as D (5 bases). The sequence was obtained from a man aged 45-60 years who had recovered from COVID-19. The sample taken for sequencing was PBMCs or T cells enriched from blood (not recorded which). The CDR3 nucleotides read TGTGCCAGTAGTCAACTCGGGGGAGTAGGAGAAAAACTGTTTTTT. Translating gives CASSQLGGVGEKLFF.